This TCR beta chain appears in the sequencing data of a study of OX40 agonist ivuxolimab in advanced cancers. Overall study results and limits: Clonal expansion was among the lowest in partial responders at 0.1-3.0 mg/kg, especially CD8+. Low normalized clonal expansion also occurred in some nonresponding patients. CD8+ T cells showed, on average, more clonal expansion than CD4+ cells. By week 6 at 0.1 to 3.0 mg/kg, blood CD4+ and CD8+ T cells had expanded clonally.

The method was immunoSEQ multiplex PCR; TCRdb's version includes in-frame clones alone and lacks a portion of them. This sample has roughly 75,000 clones, with approximately 90% found just once. CDR1 and CDR2 from the germline V gene are SEHNR and FQNEAQ (reference sequence). Unmatched junction bases numbered 7, after V lost 5 bases and J lost 0 bases. The CDR3 runs to 16 residues. For this clone: Its specificity is not known.

The starting material was CD4+ or CD8+ T cells sorted from blood, obtained in a trial of the OX40 agonist ivuxolimab. The chain carries TRBV7-9 and TRBJ2-3; 8 bases fit TRBD2. The source of this sequence is an adult with an advanced solid tumor such as melanoma, head and neck, liver or kidney cancer. CDR3 DNA: TGTGCCAGCAGCGCAGGACTAGCAACGAGCACAGATACGCAGTATTTT. Translation: CASSAGLATSTDTQYF.